This paragraph reports one T cell receptor (beta chain). Its antigen target is currently unknown. No clone much larger than this one lies a single base away; base qualities are absent. The healthy controls were 37 blood donors, and the buffy coats of these donors were supplied by the Finnish Red Cross blood service. All TCR-sequenced material derived from peripheral blood: patient blood samples and healthy donor buffy coats. Ficoll-Hypaque gradient centrifugation was used to isolate peripheral blood mononuclear cells. CD4+ cells were purified magnetically from the buffy coats of healthy controls. Genomic DNA was extracted using the Gentra Puregene Cell and Tissue kit, and a Qubit 2.0 fluorometer was used to quantify it. The trim is 6 bases for V and 1 base for J, with a gap of 9 bases between the germline ends. The germline V gene specifies MGHDK as CDR1 and SYGVNS as CDR2. From its cysteine to its phenylalanine, the CDR3 spans 13 amino acids. This entry keeps only the CDR3 DNA: 39 bases, framed from base 1.

The immunoSEQ assay at survey resolution was applied to genomic DNA for sequencing of TCRbeta rearrangements. In the source study's methods: A lowest detectable productive clonotype frequency of 2.59 x 10-5 was observed in the TCR sequencing data. Only productive TCRbeta rearrangements, meaning sequences that were complete and in-frame, were kept for the analyses. Clonality for each sample was calculated as Simpson clonality in the immunoSEQ Analyzer version 3.0. Clones were grouped by frequency into very rare, small, medium, large (1-20%) or hyperexpanded (>20%) categories. Generation probabilities were estimated with OLGA 1.2.3, V-gene circos plots were made with VDJtools, specificities were looked up in VDJdb, and CDR3 motifs were identified with GLIPH. TCRdb's version of the immuneACCESS table is confined to in-frame rearrangements and falls short of the full clone set. An unresolved V gene accounts for under half of the shortfall where checked; the remainder is of unknown origin. V, J and clone size derive from that table, while D and trimming were established from the DNA sequence. Present in this sample are 25,000 to 30,000 clones, 65% to 80% of which were seen just once. The top ten clonotypes cover around 0.99% of the sample.

The sample originates from a study of STAT5B mutations in CD4+ large granular lymphocyte leukemia (dated by TCRdb to 2021 to 2024). General notes on the study: Among healthy controls, the CDR3 'QG' motif was associated with a particular HLA allele. The study compared the TCRbeta repertoires of patients with CD4+ T-cell large granular lymphocyte leukemia against those of healthy blood donors. Flow cytometry on FACSCanto II or FACSVerse confirmed that purified fractions exceeded 95% purity among lymphocytes. Summary of the overall study and its limitations: TRBV06-family usage was enriched among the top patient clones (8/27) compared with healthy controls (2/35). Greater clonality appeared to be present in CD4-sorted patient repertoires than in healthy CD4+ repertoires, and the difference was retained after the putative leukemic clones were removed. Each patient's main leukemic clonotypes were private, but approximately 26% of these clonotypes showed up at low frequency in the non-leukemic repertoires of other patients. Data were not HLA-matched; higher clonality in CD4+ versus CD8+ T-LGLL could reflect the relatively small sample size.

The clonotype was recovered from a human donor in good health. The chain is encoded by TRBV25-1 joined to TRBJ1-1, and TRBD1 may be the D gene, going by 5 matching bases. The sample comprised CD4+ T cells from blood buffy coats. The DNA sequence is TGTGCCAGCAGAGGAACAGGGAACACTGAAGCTTTCTTT. It is translated as CASRGTGNTEAFF.